Listed here is a single T cell receptor beta chain. Its matching antigen is unknown. In the naive CD8 group, cells lacked CD45RO and were positively selected for CCR7, so terminally differentiated effector memory CD45RA+ cells were left out. Donors, healthy HIV-negative adults, lacked recent acute infections or vaccinations. All the donors were Caucasian adults who lived in Nashville, Tennessee. The data are from a study of shared clonotypes between healthy human individuals. Study as a whole: Contributing individuals were a couple of females and a few males aged 18 to 49.

Some clones are missing from TCRdb's copy, which holds only in-frame ones; the method was immunoSEQ multiplex PCR. The profile shows 600,000 or so clones, about 98% of them singletons. The CDR3 loop spans 14 amino acids. Germline V gene data show CDR1 as SGHTA and CDR2 as FQGNSA. Deletions cut 0 bases from V and 0 bases from J, with 5 bases between. Study results and limitations: In having few donors, the study represented limited genetic and exposure-history diversity.

The TCR was taken from a young man in good health. The specimen sequenced was naive CD8+ T cells sorted from blood. The J gene is TRBJ2-5, the V gene TRBV7-2; D unclear. CDR3 sequence reads: CASSLAGYQETQYF. CDR3 DNA: TGTGCCAGCAGCTTAGCGGGGTACCAAGAGACCCAGTACTTC.